This T cell receptor beta chain was recorded in a study of yellow fever vaccine responses in identical twins. In TCRdb, the RT-PCR reads were re-called with MiXCR into one record per CDR3 protein. The sample carries over 15,000 distinct CDR3 sequences, roughly 80% recorded once. On this clonotype itself: At one of its ends the junction is not consistent with the germline gene, which may arise from a read error.

Looked up from germline, CDR1 is SQVTM and CDR2 is ANQGSEA. This CDR3 has 11 amino acids. The input for sequencing was T cells from blood (PBMCs), unsorted or a sorted subset (not recorded which), taken before or after yellow fever vaccination (not recorded which). The clonotype was recovered from a woman younger than 30 who received the yellow fever vaccine. The chain combines TRBV29-1 with TRBJ2-1; D may correspond to TRBD1 or TRBD2 (5 bases each). The CDR3 bases are TGCAGCGCTACTTCGGGGCGCGCCTGGGTCTTC. Its protein is CSATSGRAWVF.